The clone carrying this T cell receptor (beta chain) was found many times. Its antigen is as yet unknown. Documented time point: sample taken at primary tumor resection. Sequencing covered unsorted whole RNA taken from tumor, nontumor lung or frozen PBMC. The donors were about 72 patients with non-small cell lung cancer that was early-stage and untreated. The data were obtained in a study of spatial heterogeneity in lung cancer. Study overall: Unique TCR and UMI combinations averaged more than ten appearances each in raw reads. Study-level results: Ubiquitous expanded tumor TCRs were seen in blood more at resection than at follow-up.

Trimming cost V 4 bases and J 0 bases, with 8 bases left between them. This CDR3 has 14 residues. Germline V gene data show CDR1 as SEHNR and CDR2 as FQNEAQ (reference sequence). Every individual TCR cDNA molecule carried its own unique molecular identifier, which allowed correction of PCR and sequencing errors. TCRdb redid the calling of the 5' RACE reads with MiXCR, one entry per CDR3 protein. The profile shows some 28,000 distinct CDR3 sequences, approximately 8.4% of them singletons. The chain is built from TRBV7-9 and TRBJ2-3; D unclear. The sequences come from PBMCs, collected at surgery. The TCR sequence derives from a female donor with early-stage non-small cell lung cancer. CDR3: CASSSARSTDTQYF. The CDR3 nucleotides read TGTGCCAGCAGCTCGGCCAGGAGCACAGATACGCAGTATTTT.